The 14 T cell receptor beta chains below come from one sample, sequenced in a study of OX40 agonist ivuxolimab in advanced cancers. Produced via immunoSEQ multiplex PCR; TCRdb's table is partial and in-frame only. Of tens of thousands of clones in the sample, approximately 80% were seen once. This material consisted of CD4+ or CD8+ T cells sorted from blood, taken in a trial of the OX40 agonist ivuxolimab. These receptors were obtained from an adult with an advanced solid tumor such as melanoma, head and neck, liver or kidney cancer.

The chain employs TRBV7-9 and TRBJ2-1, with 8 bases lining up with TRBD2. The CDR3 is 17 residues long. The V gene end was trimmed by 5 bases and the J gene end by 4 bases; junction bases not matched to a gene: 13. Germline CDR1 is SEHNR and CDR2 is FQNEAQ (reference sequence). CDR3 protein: CASSPLLLAEVYNEQFF. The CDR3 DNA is TGTGCCAGCAGCCCCCTGCTACTAGCGGAGGTTTACAATGAGCAGTTCTTC.

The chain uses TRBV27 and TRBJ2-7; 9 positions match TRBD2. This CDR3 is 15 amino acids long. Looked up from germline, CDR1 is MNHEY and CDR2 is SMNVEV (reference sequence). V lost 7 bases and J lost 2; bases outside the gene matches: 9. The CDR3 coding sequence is TGTGCCAGCACCCTGACTAGCGGCGGACCCTACGAGCAGTACTTC. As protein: CASTLTSGGPYEQYF.

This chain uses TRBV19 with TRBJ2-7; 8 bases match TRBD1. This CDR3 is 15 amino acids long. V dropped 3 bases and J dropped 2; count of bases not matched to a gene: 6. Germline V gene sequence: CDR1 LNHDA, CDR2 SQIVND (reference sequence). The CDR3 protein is CASSIIGTGTYEQYF. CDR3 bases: TGTGCCAGTAGTATTATAGGGACAGGCACCTACGAGCAGTACTTC.

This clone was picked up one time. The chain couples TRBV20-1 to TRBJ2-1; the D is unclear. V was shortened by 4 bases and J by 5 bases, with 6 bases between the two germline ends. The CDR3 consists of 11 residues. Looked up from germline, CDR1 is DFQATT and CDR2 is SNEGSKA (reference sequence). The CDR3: CSATVHNEQFF. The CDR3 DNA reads TGCAGTGCTACGGTCCACAATGAGCAGTTCTTC.

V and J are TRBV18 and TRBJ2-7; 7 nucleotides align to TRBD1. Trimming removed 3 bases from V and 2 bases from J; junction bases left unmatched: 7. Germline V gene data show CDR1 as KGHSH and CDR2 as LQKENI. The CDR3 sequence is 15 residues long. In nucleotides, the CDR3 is TGTGCCAGCTCACCGGGACAGATCGATACCTACGAGCAGTACTTC. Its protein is CASSPGQIDTYEQYF.

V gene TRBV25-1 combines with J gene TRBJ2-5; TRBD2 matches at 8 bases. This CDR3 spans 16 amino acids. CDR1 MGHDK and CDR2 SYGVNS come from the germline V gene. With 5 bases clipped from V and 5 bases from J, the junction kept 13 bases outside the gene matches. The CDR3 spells CASSPSGGSHQETQYF. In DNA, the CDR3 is TGTGCCAGCAGTCCGTCGGGGGGGTCACATCAGGAGACCCAGTACTTC.

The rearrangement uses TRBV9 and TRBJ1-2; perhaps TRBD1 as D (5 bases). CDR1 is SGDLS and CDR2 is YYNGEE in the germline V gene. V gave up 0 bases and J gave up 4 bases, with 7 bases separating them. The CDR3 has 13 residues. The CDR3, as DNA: TGTGCCAGCAGCGTAGGGGGGGGCTATGGCTACACCTTC. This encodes CASSVGGGYGYTF.

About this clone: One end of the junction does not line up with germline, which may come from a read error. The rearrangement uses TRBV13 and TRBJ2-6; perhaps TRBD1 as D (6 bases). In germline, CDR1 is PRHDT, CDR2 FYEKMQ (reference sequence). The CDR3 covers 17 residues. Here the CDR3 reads CASSHGQSVSGANVLTF. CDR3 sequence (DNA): TGTGCCAGCAGCCATGGACAGTCCGTTTCTGGTGCCAACGTCCTGACTTTC.

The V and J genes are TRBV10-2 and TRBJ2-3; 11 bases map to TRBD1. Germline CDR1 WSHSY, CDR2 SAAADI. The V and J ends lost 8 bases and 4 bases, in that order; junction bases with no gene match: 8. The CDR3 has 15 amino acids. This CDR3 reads CASSPGQGVADTQYF. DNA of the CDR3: TGCGCCAGCTCTCCGGGACAGGGGGTTGCAGATACGCAGTATTTT.

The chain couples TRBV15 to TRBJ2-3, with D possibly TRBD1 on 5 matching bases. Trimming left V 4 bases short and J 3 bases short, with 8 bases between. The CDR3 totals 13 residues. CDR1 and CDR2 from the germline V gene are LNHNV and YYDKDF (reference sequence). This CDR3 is CATSIPGTDTQYF. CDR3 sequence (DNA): TGTGCCACCAGCATACCAGGGACAGATACGCAGTATTTT.

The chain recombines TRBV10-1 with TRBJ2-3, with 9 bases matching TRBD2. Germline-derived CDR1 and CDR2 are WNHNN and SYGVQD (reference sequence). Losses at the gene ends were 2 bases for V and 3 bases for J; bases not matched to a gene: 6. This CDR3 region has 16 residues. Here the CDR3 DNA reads TGCGCCAGCAGTGAGATGGGTAGCGGGAGAACAGATACGCAGTATTTT. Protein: CASSEMGSGRTDTQYF.

CDR3: CASNAGPSGTYEQYF. CDR3 coding DNA: TGTGCCAGCAATGCGGGGCCAAGCGGTACCTACGAGCAGTACTTC. This chain links TRBV28 with TRBJ2-7, with D maybe TRBD2 (6 bases). V was clipped by 7 bases and J by 2 bases, with 18 bases between them. The CDR3 extends over 15 amino acids. From germline, CDR1 is MDHEN and CDR2 SYDVKM.

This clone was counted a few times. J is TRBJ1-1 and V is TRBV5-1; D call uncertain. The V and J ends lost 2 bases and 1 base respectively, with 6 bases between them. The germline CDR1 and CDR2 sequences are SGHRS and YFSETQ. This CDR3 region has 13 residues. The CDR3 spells CASSFDSNTEAFF. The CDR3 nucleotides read TGCGCCAGCAGCTTCGATTCGAACACTGAAGCTTTCTTT.

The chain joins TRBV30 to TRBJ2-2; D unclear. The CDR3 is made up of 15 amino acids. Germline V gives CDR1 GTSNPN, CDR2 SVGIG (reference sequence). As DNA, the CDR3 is TGTGCTTTGTCAGGTTTGTCGTCGGGCACCGGGGAGCTGTTTTTT. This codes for CALSGLSSGTGELFF.